Listed below are T cell receptor beta chains from one sample, sequenced in a study of naive and memory T cell subsets. TCRdb ran MiXCR on the UMI-ligation and nested PCR reads and lists one entry per CDR3 protein. Here the sample spans 85,000 or so distinct CDR3 sequences, over 9% being singletons. Sequences were obtained from naive CD8+ T cells from blood. Receptors originate from a human donor in good health. The conserved cysteine and the conserved F or W are not part of the CDR3 here.

CDR3 protein,CDR3 length,V gene,J gene
ASSFRTGGSHEQF,13,TRBV28,TRBJ2-1
SAIQGGQPQH,10,TRBV20-1,TRBJ1-5
AWSPGTGSYEQF,12,TRBV30,TRBJ2-1
ASSSIGQAYGYT,12,TRBV7-9,TRBJ1-2
ASALGGTYNEQF,12,TRBV13,TRBJ2-1
SASEQGYGYT,10,TRBV20-1,TRBJ1-2
ASSFLNYEQY,10,TRBV7-2,TRBJ2-7
SARDRTTLLEQY,12,TRBV20-1,TRBJ2-7
ASSAPGQGNNEQF,13,TRBV18,TRBJ2-1
SVVDSSTDTQY,11,TRBV29-1,TRBJ2-3
ASSPRGSGRAGDTQY,15,TRBV9,TRBJ2-3
ASSLAGGNTGELF,13,TRBV6-2/TRBV6-3,TRBJ2-2
ASSPTGRNTGELF,13,TRBV9,TRBJ2-2
ASSEGQFNQPQH,12,TRBV2,TRBJ1-5
ASSAYGTDTGELF,13,TRBV9,TRBJ2-2